The source of this TCR beta chain is a study of cytomegalovirus exposure and HLA in healthy donors. Study summary: The roughly 130 validation repertoires used the same platform as the roughly 700 first-cohort repertoires (as reported by a later analysis). General observations from the study: The TCR clusters that emerged in the first cohort tended, a later analysis found, to co-occur in the approximately 120 validation repertoires. CMV antigen specificity of a few CMV-associated chains was confirmed in vitro.

The CDR3 sequence is 14 residues long. The V segment lost 3 bases and the J segment 8 bases; nucleotides outside the gene matches: 7. Germline lookup yields CDR1 MNHEY and CDR2 SMNVEV (reference sequence). As concerns this clone: As yet, its antigen is unknown.

Measured with immunoSEQ multiplex PCR; TCRdb has only the in-frame clones, and not every one. This table has approximately 300,000 clones, just over 85% appearing once. V is TRBV27 and J is TRBJ2-3, with TRBD2 identical over 8 bases. Input material: PBMCs. This receptor was obtained from a woman aged 18-29 years in good health and CMV-seronegative. CDR3 coding DNA: TGTGCCAGCAGTTTGGGACTAGTGGGAGGTACGCAGTATTTT. Translating gives CASSLGLVGGTQYF.